This is a list of T cell receptor beta chains from one sample in a study of T cell responses to AZD1222 COVID-19 vaccine. Here immunoSEQ multiplex PCR was the method, and the copy in TCRdb shows in-frame clones only, minus some. The sample carries approximately 70,000 clones, over 75% recorded once. The sequenced sample was peripheral blood, obtained on day 0 of AZD1222 vaccination. The receptors originated from an adult in good health. Each CDR3 is given with its conserved first and last residue. D genes are given only for firm matches. Size is omitted from some rows. Given values are once, few, many or a class for expanded clones.

>-|TRBJ2-5|TRBV7-3|-
TGTGCCAGCAGCCCTGACCGCGTAACCCAGTACTTC
CASSPDRVTQYF
>-|TRBJ2-3|TRBV7-9|-
TGTGCCAGCAGCCCTATATTCCGCACAGATACGCAGTATTTT
CASSPIFRTDTQYF
>-|TRBJ1-6|TRBV6-5|TRBD1
TGTGCCAGCAGGCACAGGGGGCGTTCACCCCTCCACTTT
CASRHRGRSPLHF
>once|TRBJ1-2|TRBV12-3/TRBV12-4|-
TGTGCCAGCAGGCTGGCACAGAACTATGGCTACACCTTC
CASRLAQNYGYTF
>-|TRBJ2-2|TRBV7-8|-
TGTGCCAGCAGCTTAAAAGAGACCGGGGAGCTGTTTTTT
CASSLKETGELFF
>-|TRBJ2-1|TRBV7-6|TRBD2
TGTGCCAGCAGACCACTCGCGGGGGGGAACAATGAGCAGTTCTTC
CASRPLAGGNNEQFF
>-|TRBJ1-3|TRBV19|-
TGTGCCAGTAGTATAAGCAGGGCAACTGGAAACACCATATATTTT
CASSISRATGNTIYF
>-|TRBJ1-5|TRBV30|-
TGTGCCTGGAGTTTGGGGCAGAATCAGCCCCAGCATTTT
CAWSLGQNQPQHF
>few|TRBJ2-6|TRBV27|-
TGTGCCAGCAGTTTACATCGCTCTGGGGCCAACGTCCTGACTTTC
CASSLHRSGANVLTF
>-|TRBJ1-6|TRBV15|-
TGTGCCACCAGCAGAGGGGTCTCCTATAATTCACCCCTCCACTTT
CATSRGVSYNSPLHF
>-|TRBJ1-1|TRBV7-2|-
TGTGCCAGCAGCTTAGACCAAACAGGGTCCACTGAAGCTTTCTTT
CASSLDQTGSTEAFF
>once|TRBJ1-2|TRBV6-6|TRBD1
TGTGCCAGCTCTCGCCAGGGGGAGGGCTACACCTTC
CASSRQGEGYTF
>few|TRBJ1-2|TRBV9|-
TGTGCCAGCAGCGTAGGGATTCAGGGAAAATATGGCTACACCTTC
CASSVGIQGKYGYTF
>-|TRBJ1-6|TRBV7-2|-
TGTGCCAGCAGCCTTCGGAGAACTAATTCACCCCTCCACTTT
CASSLRRTNSPLHF
>-|TRBJ2-7|TRBV9|-
TGTGCCAGCAGCGTAGCAGGGTACTCCTACGAGCAGTACTTC
CASSVAGYSYEQYF
>once|TRBJ2-7|TRBV6-5|TRBD2
TGTGCCAGCAGTCCTCGGGAGGGAAGCTCCTACGAGCAGTACTTC
CASSPREGSSYEQYF
>-|TRBJ1-4|TRBV30|TRBD1
TGTGCCTGGAGTATGGGACAGCTTGAAAAACTGTTTTTT
CAWSMGQLEKLFF
>-|TRBJ2-2|TRBV30|-
TGTGCCTGGAGTTCGGACAGGAACACCGGGGAGCTGTTTTTT
CAWSSDRNTGELFF
>-|TRBJ1-1|TRBV6-5|-
TGTGCCAGCAGATTCGGGGGCGCGGAGGCTTTCTTT
CASRFGGAEAFF
>-|TRBJ1-5|TRBV18|-
TGTGCCAGCTCACCACCGGGGACGGGGAATCAGCCCCAGCATTTT
CASSPPGTGNQPQHF
>-|TRBJ2-7|TRBV28|TRBD2
TGTGCCAGCAGTTTATTCGGGGGGGCGTACTCCTACGAGCAGTACTTC
CASSLFGGAYSYEQYF
>once|TRBJ2-3|TRBV7-8|-
TGTGCCAGCAGCCCAGAGGGGGGGGATACGCAGTATTTT
CASSPEGGDTQYF
>once|TRBJ1-2|TRBV19|-
TGTGCCAGTAGGGGAACAGGGACGGCTGGCTACACCTTC
CASRGTGTAGYTF
>few|TRBJ2-5|TRBV28|-
TGTGCCAGCAGCTCCAGACAGGGGAGGGGGCAGGAGACCCAGTACTTC
CASSSRQGRGQETQYF
>-|TRBJ1-5|TRBV12-3/TRBV12-4|-
TGTGCCAGCACCCGAGGCTACAATCAGCCCCAGCATTTT
CASTRGYNQPQHF
>-|TRBJ1-1|TRBV6-1|-
TGTGCCAGCAGTGAAGGACTGCATGAAGCTTTCTTT
CASSEGLHEAFF
>-|TRBJ1-2|TRBV6-5|-
TGTGCCAGCAGTCGGACCCCCAGTATCGATGGCTACACCTTC
CASSRTPSIDGYTF
>few|TRBJ2-3|TRBV6-4|TRBD2
TGTGCCAGCAGTGACGGACTAGCGGGGGGCACAGATACGCAGTATTTT
CASSDGLAGGTDTQYF
>-|TRBJ1-1|TRBV28|-
TGTGCCAGCAGTATCCAGAACACTGAAGCTTTCTTT
CASSIQNTEAFF
>-|TRBJ2-2|TRBV24-1|TRBD1
TGTGCCACCAGCCTCGGGACAGGGTCCACCGGGGAGCTGTTTTTT
CATSLGTGSTGELFF
>-|TRBJ1-2|TRBV6-1|-
TGTGCCAGCAGTGAAGGCCGAGGTTATGGCTACACCTTC
CASSEGRGYGYTF
>-|TRBJ2-3|TRBV5-8|-
TGTGCCAGCAGCTACCTCTGGGGTTGGACAGATACGCAGTATTTT
CASSYLWGWTDTQYF
>-|TRBJ2-7|TRBV11-2|-
TGTGCCAGCAGCTCATCTTATGGGTCGGGGCAGTACTTC
CASSSSYGSGQYF
>once|TRBJ2-7|TRBV6-5|TRBD2
TGTGCCAGCAGTAGCGGGACGGCCCTTTCCCACGAGCAGTACTTC
CASSSGTALSHEQYF
>-|TRBJ2-6|TRBV7-2|-
TGTGCCAGCAGCTTGTCGGGGCTTGGGGCCAACGTCCTGACTTTC
CASSLSGLGANVLTF
>few|TRBJ2-1|TRBV7-9|-
TGTGCCAGCAGCTTCCCGATGATGGGTGAGCAGTTCTTC
CASSFPMMGEQFF
>-|TRBJ1-2|TRBV7-2|-
TGTGCCAGCAGCTTAGCGTCGGGGGTCTATGGCTACACCTTC
CASSLASGVYGYTF